This T cell receptor (beta chain) is from a study of blood T cell repertoires in COVID-19. Measured with immunoSEQ multiplex PCR; TCRdb has only the in-frame clones, and not every one. There are fewer than 350,000 clones in the sample; 80% to 90% occur only once, and about 2% lies in the top ten. Source material: PBMCs or T cells enriched from blood (not recorded which). The source of this sequence is a man aged 25-45 years who had recovered from COVID-19.

The CDR3 sequence is CASSPRGSARRDEQFF. In DNA form, the CDR3 reads TGTGCCAGCAGCCCACGAGGCAGTGCCCGGCGAGATGAGCAGTTCTTC. V gene TRBV3-1 (or the pseudogene TRBV3-2) combines with J gene TRBJ2-1; D remains unclear. Germline loops: CDR1 LGHDT, CDR2 YNNKEL (reference sequence). The CDR3 spans 16 residues. The V gene lost 4 bases and the J gene lost 8 bases, with 21 bases spanning the gap.